These 4 T cell receptor beta chains share one sample of origin, sequenced in a study of T cell repertoires in cytomegalovirus infection. In TCRdb, the reads were re-called with MiXCR into one record per CDR3 protein. The table records about 500,000 distinct CDR3 sequences, 30% to 40% of them present only once. Their antigens are not known. The material sequenced was cultured PBMCs, taken from culture after CMV antigen stimulation. The receptor source for this set is a human donor in good health (CMV status not recorded). Some clones in this sample may be carry-over from other donors' samples.

The chain recombines TRBV7-9 with TRBJ2-1; D might be TRBD2 (6 bases). V was pared by 6 bases and J by 5 bases, with 17 bases between. Germline-derived CDR1 and CDR2 are SEHNR and FQNEAQ (reference sequence). This CDR3 is 15 amino acids long. The CDR3 loop reads CASRSAGSLNNEQFF. CDR3 nucleotides: TGTGCCAGCAGGTCGGCGGGATCGCTTAACAATGAGCAGTTCTTC. The full variable domain, in which reference TRBV7-9 and TRBJ2-1 provide the parts outside the CDR3, is DTGVSQNPRHKITKRGQNVTFRCDPISEHNRLYWYRQTLGQGPEFLTYFQNEAQLEKSRLLSDRFSAERPKGSFSTLEIQRTEQGDSAMYLCASRSAGSLNNEQFFGPGTRLTVL.

The rearrangement links TRBV7-2 to TRBJ2-7; 8 positions agree with TRBD1. The V gene's germline CDR1 is SGHTA and CDR2 FQGNSA. Trimming at V came to 5 bases and at J to 5 bases, leaving 14 bases not matched to a gene. This CDR3 is 16 amino acids long. For the CDR3, the DNA is TGTGCCAGCAGCCCAGGACAGGGCCCGGGAGTCCACGAGCAGTACGTC. The encoded protein is CASSPGQGPGVHEQYV.

V gene TRBV4-3 combines with J gene TRBJ2-5; D might be TRBD1 or TRBD2, each matching 6 bases. Trimming cost V 0 bases and J 7 bases, with 15 bases left between them. Germline V CDR1 and CDR2: LGHNA, YSLEER. This CDR3 spans 15 amino acids. The CDR3 spells CASSQEFGGGRTQYF. In nucleotides, the CDR3 is TGCGCCAGCAGCCAAGAATTTGGTGGGGGGCGGACCCAGTACTTC.

The chain carries TRBV19 and TRBJ2-2; D is perhaps TRBD1 or TRBD2 (5 bases each). V was shortened by 9 bases and J by 5 bases, with 16 bases between the two germline ends. This CDR3 has 14 residues. Germline V gene lookup returns CDR1 LNHDA and CDR2 SQIVND (reference sequence). CDR3 amino acids: CASTRDPRTGELFF. The DNA of the CDR3 is TGTGCCAGCACCCGGGACCCTAGAACCGGGGAGCTGTTTTTT.